The next 25 T cell receptor beta chains were all read from a single sample in a study of cytomegalovirus exposure and HLA in healthy donors. PCR amplification relied on 60 Vbeta primers (plus 13 Jbeta primers). Only in-frame clones appear in the TCRdb table, and some are missing; sequencing was by immunoSEQ multiplex PCR. There are more than 50,000 clones in the sample; roughly 70% occur only once, and roughly 23% lies in the top ten. The sample consisted of PBMCs. These receptors originate from a man aged 50-60 years in good health and CMV-seropositive.

The CDR3 nucleotides read TGTGCCAGCAGCCAACAACACAGGGGCTATGGCTACACCTTC. Translating gives CASSQQHRGYGYTF. The genes are TRBV7-2 and TRBJ1-2, with TRBD1 identical over 7 bases. This CDR3 is built from 14 residues. V shed 5 bases, J shed 4 bases, and the junction held 7 bases outside the gene matches. Germline V CDR1 and CDR2: SGHTA, FQGNSA.

The rearrangement links TRBV29-1 to TRBJ2-1; possibly TRBD2 for D (5 bases). CDR1 and CDR2 (germline): SQVTM, ANQGSEA. CDR3 length equals 10 residues. V was clipped by 4 bases and J by 11 bases, with 9 bases between them. The CDR3 DNA sequence: TGCAGCGTTGGGCCTAGCCAGCAGTTCTTC. Translating it yields CSVGPSQQFF.

The sample holds one count of this clone. The V call is TRBV10-2, the J call TRBJ1-2; D may be TRBD1 (6 bases). Germline assignment: CDR1 WSHSY and CDR2 SAAADI. V lost 6 bases and J lost 7, with 15 bases in between. The CDR3 loop spans 13 amino acids. The CDR3 region is CASSEQGISGYTF. The DNA of the CDR3 is TGCGCCAGCAGCGAACAGGGAATCTCTGGCTACACCTTC.

J is TRBJ1-2 and V is TRBV29-1, with D possibly being TRBD1 (6 bases). With 7 bases removed from V and 2 bases from J, the gap between germline ends came to 14 bases. The CDR3 totals 13 residues. Germline loops: CDR1 SQVTM, CDR2 ANQGSEA. As DNA, the CDR3 is TGCAGCGCCTCCACGGACAGAAACTATGGCTACACCTTC. It translates to CSASTDRNYGYTF.

In DNA, the CDR3 is TGTGCCAGCAGCTCGACCCGAGGTCGACAGGGGGCGAACACCGGGGAGCTGTTTTTT. This translates into CASSSTRGRQGANTGELFF. The rearrangement joins TRBV7-6 to TRBJ2-2; TRBD1 aligns across 9 bases. Germline trimming cut 4 bases from V and 0 bases from J; bases unmatched to any gene: 12. This CDR3 contains 19 residues. CDR1 is SGHVS and CDR2 is FNYEAQ in the germline V gene.

The chain links TRBV5-1 to TRBJ2-7; tentative D call: TRBD1 (6 bases). Trimming stripped 7 bases from V and 3 bases from J, with 17 bases between. The CDR3 is made up of 14 amino acids. The V gene's germline CDR1 is SGHRS and CDR2 YFSETQ. CDR3 loop: CASARTVALYEQYF. The CDR3 DNA reads TGCGCCAGCGCGCGGACAGTCGCCCTCTACGAGCAGTACTTC.

The CDR3 reads CASTPDSQGGEAFF. CDR3 sequence (DNA): TGTGCCAGCACCCCAGACTCCCAAGGGGGTGAAGCTTTCTTT. The chain recombines TRBV7-3 with TRBJ1-1; D is possibly TRBD1 (6 bases). V was trimmed by 7 bases and J by 7 bases, leaving 19 bases between them. CDR3 length equals 14 residues. Germline V lookup: CDR1 SGHTA, CDR2 FQGTGA.

The CDR3 DNA follows: TGTGCCAGCAGTGTTTCCGGTTTATCTTATGGCTACACCTTC. Amino acid sequence: CASSVSGLSYGYTF. The genes are TRBV27 and TRBJ1-2; no reliable D call. Germline CDR1 is MNHEY and CDR2 is SMNVEV (reference sequence). Trimming removed 5 bases at V and 5 bases at J, with 15 bases between. The CDR3 runs 14 residues.

This chain joins TRBV6-5 and TRBJ2-3, with TRBD2 matching over 7 bases. The CDR3 totals 15 residues. V lost 6 bases and J lost 2; bases outside the gene matches: 8. Germline V gene sequence: CDR1 MNHEY, CDR2 SVGAGI. The CDR3 loop reads CASRTRDYHTDTQYF. The CDR3 DNA reads TGTGCCAGCAGGACGCGGGACTACCACACAGATACGCAGTATTTT.

The chain has TRBV11-2 and TRBJ2-5; the D gene is possibly TRBD1 (5 bases). V was clipped by 7 bases and J by 5 bases, with 17 bases between them. This CDR3 has 14 residues. Germline V gene lookup returns CDR1 SGHAT and CDR2 FQNNGV. CDR3 loop: CASTPRPAGETQYF. CDR3 DNA: TGTGCCAGCACCCCCCGACCCGCAGGGGAGACCCAGTACTTC. The whole variable domain, remainder taken from reference TRBV11-2 and TRBJ2-5, is EAGVAQSPRYKIIEKRQSVAFWCNPISGHATLYWYQQILGQGPKLLIQFQNNGVVDDSQLPKDRFSAERLKGVDSTLKIQPAKLEDSAVYLCASTPRPAGETQYFGPGTRLLVL.

This clone turned up a few times. This chain uses TRBV5-1 with TRBJ1-1; TRBD1 matches 9 bases. Trimming at V came to 1 base and at J to 4 bases, leaving 11 bases not matched to a gene. Germline values: CDR1 SGHRS, CDR2 YFSETQ. This CDR3 spans 17 amino acids. CDR3 sequence (DNA): TGCGCCAGCAGCTTGACCTGGGACAGGGCTTTGGGCACTGAAGCTTTCTTT. Residues: CASSLTWDRALGTEAFF.

This clone was seen only a few times. The CDR3 loop is CASRAGTVNTEAFF. In DNA form, the CDR3 reads TGTGCCAGCAGGGCGGGGACAGTTAACACTGAAGCTTTCTTT. The chain links TRBV5-4 to TRBJ1-1; 7 bases fit TRBD1. This CDR3 comprises 14 residues. The V and J ends lost 5 bases and 2 bases, in that order; junction bases with no gene match: 6. The germline V gene has CDR1 SGHNT and CDR2 YYREEE (reference sequence). The whole variable domain, remainder taken from reference TRBV5-4 and TRBJ1-1, is ETGVTQSPTHLIKTRGQQVTLRCSSQSGHNTVSWYQQALGQGPQFIFQYYREEENGRGNFPPRFSGLQFPNYSSELNVNALELDDSALYLCASRAGTVNTEAFFGQGTRLTVV.

This sequence joins TRBV12-5 and TRBJ2-3; D is unclear. CDR1 and CDR2 from the germline V gene are LGHNT and FRNRAP. This CDR3 has 16 residues. The V end was cut by 4 bases, the J end by 5 bases, with 19 bases between. The CDR3 here is CASGSSVSKLIDTQYF. The CDR3 DNA follows: TGTGCTAGTGGTTCTTCCGTCAGCAAACTAATAGATACGCAGTATTTT.

The table lists this clone with a few counts. The V and J genes are TRBV27 and TRBJ2-1; TRBD1 aligns across 10 bases. Germline V gene sequence: CDR1 MNHEY, CDR2 SMNVEV (reference sequence). This CDR3 is built from 16 residues. The V and J ends lost 5 bases and 5 bases, in that order; junction bases with no gene match: 9. The CDR3 protein is CASSPLLGTGDNEQFF. The CDR3 DNA sequence: TGTGCCAGCAGTCCTCTCCTGGGGACAGGGGACAATGAGCAGTTCTTC.

This chain connects TRBV12-5 to TRBJ2-1; 14 bases line up with TRBD2. CDR1 LGHNT and CDR2 FRNRAP come from the germline V gene. The ends lost 1 base at V and 3 bases at J; junction bases unmatched: 5. The CDR3 runs 18 residues. The CDR3 nucleotides are TGTGCTAGTGGTTTGGCGGGACTAGCGGGAGCCAACTACAATGAGCAGTTCTTC. As protein: CASGLAGLAGANYNEQFF. Drawing the rest from reference TRBV12-5 and TRBJ2-1, the complete variable domain is DARVTQTPRHKVTEMGQEVTMRCQPILGHNTVFWYRQTMMQGLELLAYFRNRAPLDDSGMPKDRFSAEMPDATLATLKIQPSEPRDSAVYFCASGLAGLAGANYNEQFFGPGTRLTVL.

The chain employs TRBV5-8 and TRBJ2-7, with D uncertain. The CDR3 extends over 13 amino acids. Trimming left V 4 bases short and J 4 bases short, with 12 bases between. The germline gives CDR1 SGHTS, CDR2 YDEGEE. The chain's CDR3 is CASSPLTGYEQYF. In nucleotides, the CDR3 is TGTGCCAGCAGCCCCCTTACGGGTTACGAGCAGTACTTC.

This chain joins TRBV4-1 and TRBJ2-7, with 9 bases aligning to TRBD1. J gave up 2 bases and V 5 bases, and 10 bases lay outside the gene matches. The germline CDR1 and CDR2 sequences are MGHRA and YSYEKL. The CDR3 extends over 16 amino acids. CDR3 sequence: CASSGHPTGGAYEQYF. CDR3 DNA: TGCGCCAGCAGCGGACACCCCACAGGGGGCGCCTACGAGCAGTACTTC.

The chain recombines TRBV7-9 with TRBJ2-1; 8 bases match TRBD2. The CDR3 is 13 amino acids. Germline V gives CDR1 SEHNR, CDR2 FQNEAQ (reference sequence). Trimming took 10 bases from V and 9 from J; bases not matched to a gene: 11. CDR3 bases: TGTGCCACCGGGACTAGGATGTTTGTTGAGCAGTTCTTC. Translated, it gives CATGTRMFVEQFF.

This rearrangement joins TRBV2 to TRBJ1-5; 9 positions match TRBD1. CDR1 and CDR2 (germline): SNHLY, FYNNEI. This CDR3 contains 17 residues. With V trimmed by 6 bases and J by 2 bases, 11 bases remained unmatched. As DNA, the CDR3 is TGTGCCAGCAGCTCCACCACCGGGACAGGGCGCAATCAGCCCCAGCATTTT. Translation gives CASSSTTGTGRNQPQHF.

V gene TRBV18 combines with J gene TRBJ1-4; TRBD1 matches at 7 bases. The CDR3 spans 16 residues. CDR1 is KGHSH and CDR2 is LQKENI in the germline V gene. V was pared by 6 bases and J by 2 bases, with 9 bases of the junction left unmatched. CDR3 sequence (DNA): TGTGCCAGCTCGACACAGGGGACGAGGACTAATGAAAAACTGTTTTTT. Amino acids: CASSTQGTRTNEKLFF.

This clone has just a few counts. CDR3 sequence (DNA): TGTGCCACCAGCAGCGGGGACTCGACCGTCACAGATACGCAGTATTTT. This codes for CATSSGDSTVTDTQYF. J is TRBJ2-3 and V is TRBV15; D perhaps matches TRBD2 (6 bases). The CDR3 covers 16 residues. With 3 bases removed from V and 2 bases from J, the gap between germline ends came to 15 bases. From germline, CDR1 is LNHNV and CDR2 YYDKDF (reference sequence).

The V and J genes are TRBV7-8 and TRBJ2-4, with 8 bases lining up with TRBD2. The CDR3 sequence is 17 residues long. CDR1 is SGHVS and CDR2 is FQNEAQ in the germline V gene. V shed 5 bases, J shed 0 bases, and the junction held 9 bases outside the gene matches. The CDR3 is CASSPGGWEIAKNIQYF. In DNA form, the CDR3 reads TGTGCCAGCAGCCCGGGAGGGTGGGAGATAGCCAAAAACATTCAGTACTTC. Variable domain in full (rest from reference TRBV7-8 and TRBJ2-4): GAGVSQSPRYKVAKRGQDVALRCDPISGHVSLFWYQQALGQGPEFLTYFQNEAQLDKSGLPSDRFFAERPEGSVSTLKIQRTQQEDSAVYLCASSPGGWEIAKNIQYFGAGTRLSVL.

The genes are TRBV19 and TRBJ2-1; 8 bases map to TRBD2. This CDR3 contains 16 residues. Looked up from germline, CDR1 is LNHDA and CDR2 is SQIVND (reference sequence). Unmatched junction bases numbered 7, after V lost 3 bases and J lost 3 bases. CDR3 amino acids: CASSIRTSTIYNEQFF. The CDR3 DNA sequence: TGTGCCAGTAGTATCCGGACTAGCACTATCTACAATGAGCAGTTCTTC.

This chain uses TRBV5-4 with TRBJ2-7, with TRBD2 matching over 9 bases. The CDR3 loop spans 16 amino acids. Looked up from germline, CDR1 is SGHNT and CDR2 is YYREEE (reference sequence). V was clipped by 4 bases and J by 7 bases; unmatched bases: 15. CDR3 protein: CASSPGAGGPIYEQYF. CDR3 sequence (DNA): TGTGCCAGCAGCCCCGGGGCGGGAGGGCCGATTTATGAGCAGTACTTC. Combining the CDR3 with reference TRBV5-4 and TRBJ2-7 gives the whole variable domain ETGVTQSPTHLIKTRGQQVTLRCSSQSGHNTVSWYQQALGQGPQFIFQYYREEENGRGNFPPRFSGLQFPNYSSELNVNALELDDSALYLCASSPGAGGPIYEQYFGPGTRLTVT.

V gene TRBV11-2 combines with J gene TRBJ1-1; 10 bases are a match to TRBD1. V gave up 1 base and J gave up 4 bases; unmatched junction bases: 9. This CDR3 spans 17 amino acids. Germline V gene data show CDR1 as SGHAT and CDR2 as FQNNGV. The CDR3 DNA reads as TGTGCCAGCAGCTTAGTCCCGACAGGGGGCGCGGGCACTGAAGCTTTCTTT. As protein: CASSLVPTGGAGTEAFF.